A single sample is the source of the 21 T cell receptor beta chains below, sequenced in a study of CD8+ T cells in alopecia areata. cDNA serving as the sequencing template came from extracted, reverse transcribed RNA. Produced via immunoSEQ multiplex PCR; TCRdb's table is partial and in-frame only. The sample yields over 95,000 clones, 41% seen once. The sample was CD4+ T cells sorted from blood. These receptors all come from a human donor with alopecia areata.

This clone was observed a few times. The rearrangement links TRBV7-2 to TRBJ2-3, with no clear D. CDR1 SGHTA and CDR2 FQGNSA come from the germline V gene. V shed 6 bases and J shed 4 bases, with 5 bases lying between them. The CDR3 loop spans 11 amino acids. The CDR3 DNA reads TGTGCCAGCAGTGCCGCAGATACGCAGTATTTT. This codes for CASSAADTQYF.

The V call is TRBV5-6, the J call TRBJ2-5; D may be TRBD2 (5 bases). The J call is doubtful: the DNA matches TRBJ2-7 better. From germline, CDR1 is SGHDT and CDR2 YYEEEE. The CDR3 runs 13 residues. CDR3 residues: CASSAGLGYEQYF. In nucleotides, the CDR3 is TGTGCCAGCAGCGCCGGACTCGGCTACGAGCAGTACTTC.

This rearrangement joins TRBV25-1 to TRBJ2-1, with D perhaps matching TRBD2 (5 bases). Deletions cut 3 bases from V and 6 bases from J, with 15 bases between. The CDR3 contains 15 residues. Germline V CDR1 and CDR2: MGHDK, SYGVNS. The CDR3: CASSDPERATNEQFF. CDR3 nucleotides: TGTGCCAGCAGTGACCCGGAGAGGGCAACCAATGAGCAGTTCTTC. The whole variable domain, remainder taken from reference TRBV25-1 and TRBJ2-1, is EADIYQTPRYLVIGTGKKITLECSQTMGHDKMYWYQQDPGMELHLIHYSYGVNSTEKGDLSSESTVSRIRTEHFPLTLESARPSHTSQYLCASSDPERATNEQFFGPGTRLTVL.

This chain links TRBV5-1 with TRBJ2-5; TRBD1 matches at 11 bases. Germline CDR1 and CDR2: SGHRS and YFSETQ. The CDR3 length is 14 residues. V dropped 4 bases and J dropped 4; count of bases not matched to a gene: 3. The CDR3 DNA is TGCGCCAGCAGCCGGACAGGGGGCCGAGAGACCCAGTACTTC. This translates into CASSRTGGRETQYF.

This clone was counted between two and nine times. This same CDR3 is encoded by further DNA sequences in the sample. As DNA, the CDR3 is TGCAGTGCCCGGGGGGCCTACGAGCAGTACTTC. Translating it yields CSARGAYEQYF. The rearrangement joins TRBV20-1 to TRBJ2-7; 7 bases match TRBD2. Unmatched junction bases numbered 1, after V lost 6 bases and J lost 2 bases. Germline V gene lookup returns CDR1 DFQATT and CDR2 SNEGSKA (reference sequence). The CDR3 has 11 amino acids.

Only one count was recorded for this clone. The J gene is TRBJ2-7, the V gene TRBV28, with TRBD1 identical over 11 bases. J gave up 5 bases and V 6 bases, and 6 bases lay outside the gene matches. Germline values: CDR1 MDHEN, CDR2 SYDVKM. The CDR3 is 14 amino acids. CDR3 coding DNA: TGTGCCAGCAGCTGGACAGGGGGCGGGGACGAGCAGTACTTC. Its translation is CASSWTGGGDEQYF.

The V call is TRBV15, the J call TRBJ2-1; possible D gene TRBD2, 5 bases. Per the germline V gene, CDR1 is LNHNV and CDR2 is YYDKDF (reference sequence). The CDR3 length is 16 residues. With 5 bases removed from V and 0 bases from J, the gap between germline ends came to 14 bases. CDR3 sequence reads: CATSRWSRGSYNEQFF. CDR3 bases: TGTGCCACCAGCCGATGGTCCCGGGGCTCCTACAATGAGCAGTTCTTC. The whole variable domain, remainder taken from reference TRBV15 and TRBJ2-1, is DAMVIQNPRYQVTQFGKPVTLSCSQTLNHNVMYWYQQKSSQAPKLLFHYYDKDFNNEADTPDNFQSRRPNTSFCFLDIRSPGLGDTAMYLCATSRWSRGSYNEQFFGPGTRLTVL.

This clone came up a few times. The chain joins TRBV28 to TRBJ1-1; D gene uncertain. This CDR3 comprises 14 residues. In germline, CDR1 is MDHEN, CDR2 SYDVKM. The V end was cut by 6 bases, the J end by 2 bases, with 13 bases between. The CDR3 sequence is CASSETASNTEAFF. The CDR3 DNA sequence: TGTGCCAGCAGCGAAACCGCCTCTAACACTGAAGCTTTCTTT.

In its sample, this clone was seen a few times. V is TRBV29-1 and J is TRBJ2-1; the match to TRBD1 covers 7 bases. CDR3 length: 15 amino acids. Germline V gene sequence: CDR1 SQVTM, CDR2 ANQGSEA. Trimming removed 0 bases from V and 7 bases from J; junction bases left unmatched: 9. The DNA of the CDR3 is TGCAGCGTTGAAGACCGTAGACAGGGTTTTAATGAGCAGTTCTTC. Its protein is CSVEDRRQGFNEQFF.

This clone appeared a few times. The chain is built from TRBV15 and TRBJ2-5; D is tentatively TRBD1 or TRBD2 (5 bases each). Trimming removed 0 bases at V and 1 base at J, with 9 bases between. There are 15 residues in the CDR3. Germline lookup yields CDR1 LNHNV and CDR2 YYDKDF (reference sequence). The CDR3 loop reads CATSREGRLQETQYF. In DNA, the CDR3 is TGTGCCACCAGCAGAGAGGGACGGCTCCAAGAGACCCAGTACTTC.

The chain carries TRBV28 and TRBJ2-1; 10 bases fit TRBD1. The CDR3 has 14 residues. V gave up 6 bases and J gave up 12 bases; unmatched junction bases: 11. Germline-derived CDR1 and CDR2 are MDHEN and SYDVKM. The CDR3 sequence: CASSATQDRGRQFF. CDR3 nucleotide sequence: TGTGCCAGCAGCGCAACTCAGGACAGGGGGAGGCAGTTCTTC.

The genes are TRBV29-1 and TRBJ1-2; the D is unclear. The germline V gene has CDR1 SQVTM and CDR2 ANQGSEA. The CDR3 has 12 amino acids. V lost 6 bases to trimming and J lost 1 base, with 9 bases between them. The CDR3 DNA follows: TGCAGCGTCGGCAGTGTTAACTATGGCTACACCTTC. Residues: CSVGSVNYGYTF.

The chain has TRBV4-2 and TRBJ2-1, with 7 bases fitting TRBD2. Germline V gives CDR1 LGHNA, CDR2 YNFKEQ. This CDR3 contains 14 residues. The ends lost 1 base at V and 12 bases at J; junction bases unmatched: 9. The CDR3 region is CASSQVGLEVGQFF. Here the CDR3 DNA reads TGTGCCAGCAGCCAAGTAGGACTAGAAGTAGGGCAGTTCTTC.

This sequence joins TRBV27 and TRBJ2-1, with 12 bases matching TRBD2. Germline-derived CDR1 and CDR2 are MNHEY and SMNVEV (reference sequence). CDR3 length: 15 amino acids. V lost 3 bases, J lost 7 bases, and 4 bases stayed unmatched. This CDR3 reads CASSFTSGRRNEQFF. DNA of the CDR3: TGTGCCAGCAGTTTCACTAGCGGGAGGAGAAATGAGCAGTTCTTC.

This clone showed up just a few times. V usage is TRBV29-1 and J usage is TRBJ2-7; possibly TRBD1 or TRBD2 for D (5 bases each). Germline V gene lookup returns CDR1 SQVTM and CDR2 ANQGSEA. Trimming left V 7 bases short and J 2 bases short, with 18 bases between. The CDR3 consists of 14 residues. The CDR3: CSARAGTVTYEQYF. CDR3 DNA: TGCAGCGCCCGAGCTGGGACGGTTACCTACGAGCAGTACTTC.

V usage is TRBV5-4 and J usage is TRBJ2-7; D call uncertain. V was cut by 0 bases and J by 0 bases, with 7 bases left in between. CDR1 is SGHNT and CDR2 is YYREEE in the germline V gene (reference sequence). There are 14 residues in the CDR3. The CDR3 reads CASSLDQASYEQYF. In DNA, the CDR3 is TGTGCCAGCAGCTTGGATCAGGCCTCCTACGAGCAGTACTTC.

The rearrangement joins TRBV19 to TRBJ1-4, with TRBD1 as a possible D gene (6 bases). CDR3 size: 13 residues. The germline gives CDR1 LNHDA, CDR2 SQIVND (reference sequence). Trimming left V 6 bases short and J 4 bases short, with 9 bases between. The CDR3 DNA reads as TGTGCCAGTAGAGACAGGATTAATGAAAAACTGTTTTTT. Residues: CASRDRINEKLFF.

The chain has TRBV11-2 and TRBJ2-5, with D unresolved. In germline, CDR1 is SGHAT, CDR2 FQNNGV. V lost 5 bases to trimming and J lost 5 bases, with 6 bases between them. This CDR3 is built from 11 residues. Here the CDR3 reads CASSNRETQYF. For the CDR3, the DNA is TGTGCCAGCAGCAACCGGGAGACCCAGTACTTC. The full variable domain, its missing parts supplied by reference TRBV11-2 and TRBJ2-5, is EAGVAQSPRYKIIEKRQSVAFWCNPISGHATLYWYQQILGQGPKLLIQFQNNGVVDDSQLPKDRFSAERLKGVDSTLKIQPAKLEDSAVYLCASSNRETQYFGPGTRLLVL.

The CDR3 loop is CASSLGWTAADTGELFF. The CDR3 coding sequence is TGTGCCAGCAGCTTAGGTTGGACTGCTGCCGACACCGGGGAGCTGTTTTTT. This rearrangement joins TRBV7-9 to TRBJ2-2; TRBD2 is a possible D gene (5 bases). Germline V gene lookup returns CDR1 SEHNR and CDR2 FQNEAQ (reference sequence). V was cut by 1 base and J by 3 bases, with 15 bases left in between. The CDR3 contains 17 residues.

This clone was detected a few times. The chain is built from TRBV11-1 and TRBJ2-4, with 7 nucleotides matching TRBD1. The CDR3 is 15 amino acids. The germline CDR1 and CDR2 sequences are SGHAT and FQDESV (reference sequence). V was pared by 5 bases and J by 4 bases, with 8 bases of the junction left unmatched. The CDR3 coding sequence is TGTGCCAGCAGCCCGTTTGGGACAGAGAAAAACATTCAGTACTTC. Its translation: CASSPFGTEKNIQYF.

This clone was seen only a few times. The V call is TRBV15, the J call TRBJ2-3, with 8 bases lining up with TRBD1. The CDR3 loop spans 15 amino acids. The V gene's germline CDR1 is LNHNV and CDR2 YYDKDF (reference sequence). V trimming: 1 base; J trimming: 11 bases; junction bases outside the gene matches: 11. The CDR3 sequence is CATSRGGTTGTGQYF. The CDR3 coding sequence is TGTGCCACCAGCAGAGGTGGGACGACCGGGACAGGGCAGTATTTT.